This TCR beta chain is drawn from a study of low-dose radiotherapy and immunotherapy resistance in tumors. Primers used for first-strand cDNA, a TRAV- and TRBV-specific set, covered both alpha and beta chains. With a V-primer adapter and a constant-region primer, TCRs were amplified for approximately 19 PCR cycles. TCRdb redid the calling of the reads with MiXCR, one entry per CDR3 protein. The sample holds about 15,000 distinct CDR3 sequences, 60% seen once. V was pared by 0 bases and J by 5 bases, with 6 bases of the junction left unmatched. This CDR3 contains 15 residues. The germline CDR1 and CDR2 sequences are LGHNA and YNFKEQ.

This clonotype originated in a human donor with advanced metastatic prostate, ovarian, gallbladder or colorectal cancer (not recorded which). This table probably holds off-target reads from a library built for another chain. This chain connects TRBV4-2 to TRBJ2-7; 8 nucleotides match TRBD1. This CDR3 is CASSQDPAGGDEQYF. The CDR3 coding sequence is TGTGCCAGCAGCCAAGATCCGGCAGGGGGCGACGAGCAGTACTTC.